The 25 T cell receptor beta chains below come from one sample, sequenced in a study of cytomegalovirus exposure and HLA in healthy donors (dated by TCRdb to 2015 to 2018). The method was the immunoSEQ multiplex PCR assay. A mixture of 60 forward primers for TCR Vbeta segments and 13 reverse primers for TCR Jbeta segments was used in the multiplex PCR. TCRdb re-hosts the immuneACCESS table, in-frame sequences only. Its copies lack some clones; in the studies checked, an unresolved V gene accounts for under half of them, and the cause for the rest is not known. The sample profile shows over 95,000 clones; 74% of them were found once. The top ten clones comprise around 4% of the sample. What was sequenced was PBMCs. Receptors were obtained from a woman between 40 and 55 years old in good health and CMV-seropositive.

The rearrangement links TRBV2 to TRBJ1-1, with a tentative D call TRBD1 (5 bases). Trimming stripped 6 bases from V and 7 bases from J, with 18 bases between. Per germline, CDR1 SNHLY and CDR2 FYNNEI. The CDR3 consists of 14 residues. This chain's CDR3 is CASRGRGHSIEAFF. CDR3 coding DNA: TGTGCCAGCAGGGGGCGGGGCCACTCGATTGAAGCTTTCTTT. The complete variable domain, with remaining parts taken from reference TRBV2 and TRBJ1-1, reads EPEVTQTPSHQVTQMGQEVILRCVPISNHLYFYWYRQILGQKVEFLVSFYNNEISEKSEIFDDQFSVERPDGSNFTLKIRSTKLEDSAMYFCASRGRGHSIEAFFGQGTRLTVV.

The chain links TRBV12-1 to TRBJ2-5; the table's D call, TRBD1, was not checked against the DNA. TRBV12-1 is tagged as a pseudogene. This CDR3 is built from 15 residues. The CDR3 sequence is CASSPAGQGDETQYF. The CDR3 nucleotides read TGTGCCAGCAGCCCGGCGGGACAGGGAGACGAGACCCAGTACTTC.

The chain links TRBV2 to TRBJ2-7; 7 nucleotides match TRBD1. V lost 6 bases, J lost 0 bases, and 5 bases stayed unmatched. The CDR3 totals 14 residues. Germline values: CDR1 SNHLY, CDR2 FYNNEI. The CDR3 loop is CASRYRGSSYEQYF. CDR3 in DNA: TGTGCCAGCAGATACAGGGGCTCCTCCTACGAGCAGTACTTC.

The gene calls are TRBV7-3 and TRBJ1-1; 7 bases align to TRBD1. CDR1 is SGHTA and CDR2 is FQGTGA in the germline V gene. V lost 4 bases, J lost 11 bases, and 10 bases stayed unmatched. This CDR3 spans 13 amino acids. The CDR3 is CASSSSGQAQAFF. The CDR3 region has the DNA TGTGCCAGCAGCTCCAGCGGACAGGCCCAGGCTTTCTTT.

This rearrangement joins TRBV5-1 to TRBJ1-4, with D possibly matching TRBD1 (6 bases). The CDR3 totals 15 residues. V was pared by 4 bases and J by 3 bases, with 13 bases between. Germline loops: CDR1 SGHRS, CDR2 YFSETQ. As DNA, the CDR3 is TGCGCCAGCAGCCCCAGGGGTCTGGCTAATGAAAAACTGTTTTTT. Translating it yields CASSPRGLANEKLFF.

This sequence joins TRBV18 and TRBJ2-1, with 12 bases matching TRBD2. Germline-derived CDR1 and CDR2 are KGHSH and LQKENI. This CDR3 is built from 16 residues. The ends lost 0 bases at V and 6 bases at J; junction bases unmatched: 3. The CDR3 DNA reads TGTGCCAGCTCACCACCTCTAGCGGGAGGGTTCAATGAGCAGTTCTTC. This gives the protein CASSPPLAGGFNEQFF.

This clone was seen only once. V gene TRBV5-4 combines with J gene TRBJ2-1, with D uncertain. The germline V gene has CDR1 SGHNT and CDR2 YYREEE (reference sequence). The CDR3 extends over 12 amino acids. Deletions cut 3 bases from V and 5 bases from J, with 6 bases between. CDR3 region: CASSSQNNEQFF. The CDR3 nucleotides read TGTGCCAGCAGCTCCCAGAACAATGAGCAGTTCTTC. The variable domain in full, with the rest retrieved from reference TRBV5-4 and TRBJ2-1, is ETGVTQSPTHLIKTRGQQVTLRCSSQSGHNTVSWYQQALGQGPQFIFQYYREEENGRGNFPPRFSGLQFPNYSSELNVNALELDDSALYLCASSSQNNEQFFGPGTRLTVL.

The CDR3 nucleotides read TGTGCCATCAGTGGGGGGCATCTTGGGGGTTTTCCTCTCTATGGCTACACCTTC. It specifies CAISGGHLGGFPLYGYTF. This chain connects TRBV10-3 to TRBJ1-2, with D possibly TRBD1 on 6 matching bases. This CDR3 region has 18 residues. Germline lookup yields CDR1 ENHRY and CDR2 SYGVKD. Trimming removed 4 bases at V and 4 bases at J, with 25 bases between.

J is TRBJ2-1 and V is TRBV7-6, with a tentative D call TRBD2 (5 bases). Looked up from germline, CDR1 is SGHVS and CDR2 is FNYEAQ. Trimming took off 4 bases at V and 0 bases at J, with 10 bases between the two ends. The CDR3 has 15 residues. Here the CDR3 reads CASSSQGSSYNEQFF. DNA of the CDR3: TGTGCCAGCAGCTCCCAAGGGAGCTCCTACAATGAGCAGTTCTTC.

The CDR3: CASSLHPGPQNTIYF. The CDR3 nucleotides read TGTGCCAGCAGTTTACATCCGGGTCCCCAAAACACCATATATTTT. This sequence joins TRBV27 and TRBJ1-3, with D unresolved. The CDR3 extends over 15 amino acids. V was shortened by 2 bases and J by 6 bases, with 14 bases between the two germline ends. Germline-derived CDR1 and CDR2 are MNHEY and SMNVEV (reference sequence).

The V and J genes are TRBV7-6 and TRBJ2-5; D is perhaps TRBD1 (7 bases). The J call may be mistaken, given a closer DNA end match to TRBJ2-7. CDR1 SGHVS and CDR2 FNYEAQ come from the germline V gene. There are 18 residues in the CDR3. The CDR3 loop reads CASSPGETGAITSYEQYF. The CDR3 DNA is TGTGCCAGCAGCCCGGGGGAAACAGGGGCGATTACCTCCTACGAGCAGTACTTC.

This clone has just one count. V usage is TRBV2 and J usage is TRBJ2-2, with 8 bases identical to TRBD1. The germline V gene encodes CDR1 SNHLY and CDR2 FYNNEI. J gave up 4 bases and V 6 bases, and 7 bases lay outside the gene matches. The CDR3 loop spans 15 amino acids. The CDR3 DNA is TGTGCCAGCAGCCGACAGGGACAGGCCACCGGGGAGCTGTTTTTT. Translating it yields CASSRQGQATGELFF.

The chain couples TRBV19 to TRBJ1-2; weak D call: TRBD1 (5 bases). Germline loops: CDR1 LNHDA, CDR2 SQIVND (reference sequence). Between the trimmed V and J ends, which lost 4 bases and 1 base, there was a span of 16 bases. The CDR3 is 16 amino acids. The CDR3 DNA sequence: TGTGCCAGTAGTAGAACAGGATCTACTCTTAACTATGGCTACACCTTC. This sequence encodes CASSRTGSTLNYGYTF.

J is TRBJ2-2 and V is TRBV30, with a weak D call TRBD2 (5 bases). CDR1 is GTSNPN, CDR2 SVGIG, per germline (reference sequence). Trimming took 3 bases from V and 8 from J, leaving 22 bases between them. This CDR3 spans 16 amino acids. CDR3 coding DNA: TGTGCCTGGAGGGGAGCGGCGCCTACGGTTAGAGGGGAGCTGTTTTTT. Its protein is CAWRGAAPTVRGELFF.

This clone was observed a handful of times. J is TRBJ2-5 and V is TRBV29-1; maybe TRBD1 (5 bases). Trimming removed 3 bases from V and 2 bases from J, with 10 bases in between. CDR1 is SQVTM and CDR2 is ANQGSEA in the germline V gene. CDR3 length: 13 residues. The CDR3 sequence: CSVDTGAQETQYF. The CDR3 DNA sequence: TGCAGCGTTGACACAGGAGCACAAGAGACCCAGTACTTC.

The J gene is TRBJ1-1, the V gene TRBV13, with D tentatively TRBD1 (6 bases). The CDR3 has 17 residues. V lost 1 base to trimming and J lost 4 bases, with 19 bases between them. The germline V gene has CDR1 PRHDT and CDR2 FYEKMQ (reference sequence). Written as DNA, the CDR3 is TGTGCCAGCAGCTTAGTAGTAGGGGGACCCCAAGGCACTGAAGCTTTCTTT. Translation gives CASSLVVGGPQGTEAFF.

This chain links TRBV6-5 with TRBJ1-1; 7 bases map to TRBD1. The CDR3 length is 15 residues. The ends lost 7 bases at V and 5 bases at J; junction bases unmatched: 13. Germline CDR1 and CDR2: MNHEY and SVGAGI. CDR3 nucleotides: TGTGCCAGCACCCCGACAGGGCGGTATGGGACTGAAGCTTTCTTT. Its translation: CASTPTGRYGTEAFF.

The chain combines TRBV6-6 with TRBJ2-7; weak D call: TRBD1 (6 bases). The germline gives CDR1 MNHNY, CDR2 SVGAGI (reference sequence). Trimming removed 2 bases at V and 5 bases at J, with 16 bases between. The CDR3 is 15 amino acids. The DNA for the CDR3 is TGTGCCAGCAGTTACCAGGGGCGGAACAAGAACGAGCAGTACTTC. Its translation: CASSYQGRNKNEQYF.

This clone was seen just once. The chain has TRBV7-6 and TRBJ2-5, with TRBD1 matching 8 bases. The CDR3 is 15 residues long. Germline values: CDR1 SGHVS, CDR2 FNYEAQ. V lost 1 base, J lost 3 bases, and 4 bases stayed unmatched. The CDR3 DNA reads TGTGCCAGCAGCTTAGGCACAGGGGGAAAAGAGACCCAGTACTTC. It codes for CASSLGTGGKETQYF.

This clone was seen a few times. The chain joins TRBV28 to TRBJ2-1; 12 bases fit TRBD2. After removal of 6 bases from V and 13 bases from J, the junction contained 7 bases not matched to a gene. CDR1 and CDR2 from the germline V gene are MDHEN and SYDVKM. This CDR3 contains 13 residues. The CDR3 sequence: CASRPGLAGSQFF. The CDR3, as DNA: TGTGCCAGCAGACCGGGACTAGCGGGTTCACAGTTCTTC.

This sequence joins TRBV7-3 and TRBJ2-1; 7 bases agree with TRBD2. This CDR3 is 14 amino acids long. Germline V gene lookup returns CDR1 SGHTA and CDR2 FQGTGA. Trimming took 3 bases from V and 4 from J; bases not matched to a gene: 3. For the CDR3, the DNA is TGTGCCAGCAGCTTGGGGACTACATACAATGAGCAGTTCTTC. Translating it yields CASSLGTTYNEQFF. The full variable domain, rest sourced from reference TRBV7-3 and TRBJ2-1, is GAGVSQTPSNKVTEKGKYVELRCDPISGHTALYWYRQSLGQGPEFLIYFQGTGAADDSGLPNDRFFAVRPEGSVSTLKIQRTERGDSAVYLCASSLGTTYNEQFFGPGTRLTVL.

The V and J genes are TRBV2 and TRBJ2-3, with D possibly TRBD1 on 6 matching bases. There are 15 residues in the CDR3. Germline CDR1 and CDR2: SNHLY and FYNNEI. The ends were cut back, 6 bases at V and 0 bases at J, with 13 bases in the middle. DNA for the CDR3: TGTGCCAGCAGGAGGACAGACACTAGCACAGATACGCAGTATTTT. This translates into CASRRTDTSTDTQYF.

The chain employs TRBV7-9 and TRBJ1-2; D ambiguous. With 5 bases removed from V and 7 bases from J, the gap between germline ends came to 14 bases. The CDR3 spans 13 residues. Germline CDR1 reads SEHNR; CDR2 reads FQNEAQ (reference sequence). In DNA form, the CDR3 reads TGTGCCAGCAGCCGGTCAATTCGCTTTGGCTACACCTTC. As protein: CASSRSIRFGYTF.

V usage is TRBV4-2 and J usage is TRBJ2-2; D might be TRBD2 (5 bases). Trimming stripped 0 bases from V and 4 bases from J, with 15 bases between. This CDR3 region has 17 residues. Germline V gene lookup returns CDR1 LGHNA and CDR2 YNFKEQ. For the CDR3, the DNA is TGTGCCAGCAGCCAAGAAGTAGGACTCGCGACCACCGGGGAGCTGTTTTTT. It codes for CASSQEVGLATTGELFF.

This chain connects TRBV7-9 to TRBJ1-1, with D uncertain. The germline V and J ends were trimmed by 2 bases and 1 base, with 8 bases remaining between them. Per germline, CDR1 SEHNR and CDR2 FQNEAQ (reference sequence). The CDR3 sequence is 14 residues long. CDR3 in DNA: TGTGCCAGCAGCTTAAAAGCGGGGAACACTGAAGCTTTCTTT. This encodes CASSLKAGNTEAFF.